The present T cell receptor (beta chain) was sequenced within a study of blood T cell repertoires in COVID-19 (dated by TCRdb to the early 2020s). Study-wide context: Samples from collaborators originated in the United States, Italy and Spain and spanned both the acute and convalescent phases of COVID-19. The sample metadata nearly always contained a de-identified subject ID, COVID-19 status, age in years and sex. Where available, HLA class I and class II types were obtained from metadata supplied by the sample provider rather than from assay-based typing. Samples were obtained from the ongoing ImmuneRACE study (first 160 participants) and from roughly 1,300 subjects provided by 6 global collaborators. The prospective study material was composed of cDNA or gDNA derived from T cells, B-cell-depleted T cells, or PBMCs. Subjects who had been exposed to COVID-19, were actively infected with it, or had recovered from it provided the deeply sampled blood TCRbeta repertoires that made up the dataset. The repertoires were released in a freely available public database meant as a resource for research on the immune response to SARS-CoV-2.

Including cysteine and phenylalanine, the CDR3 has 16 amino acids. The kept DNA is CDR3 alone, 48 bases in frame from the first base. From a lookup of the germline V gene, CDR1 and CDR2 are LGHNT and FRNRAP. The junction shows trimming of 1 base on V and 2 bases on J, plus 12 bases between the germline ends. TCRbeta CDR3 regions were amplified from genomic DNA by means of the immunoSEQ Assay, a bias-controlled multiplex PCR. The published analysis was carried out like this. Within the assay, amplification of reference gene primers was used to estimate how many nucleated cells each sample contained. Sequence reads were collapsed and filtered to measure the absolute abundance of every unique TCRbeta CDR3 rearrangement. For each sample, productive Simpson clonality was calculated as the square root of Simpson's diversity index across productive rearrangements. TCRdb's version of the immuneACCESS table is confined to in-frame rearrangements and falls short of the full clone set. An unresolved V gene accounts for under half of the shortfall where checked; the remainder is of unknown origin. The DNA gave D and trimming, while V, J and clone size come from that table. In all, the sample holds 25,000 to 30,000 clones, and approximately 90% of those were seen once. Of the sample, under 6.5% falls within the top ten clones.

Notes on this clone: Which antigen it targets is not known. There are no base qualities to consult, and no much larger clone falls within one base.

Points the paper makes about the study in general: How much clinical and demographic metadata was included differed by source and by participant, and the metadata was provided uncurated.

Collaborating institutions collected whole blood in K2EDTA tubes following their own protocols. For TCRbeta analysis, collaborators shipped samples as frozen whole blood, isolated PBMCs, or DNA extracted from either of those sample types. The specimen sequenced was peripheral blood. The V and J genes are TRBV12-5 and TRBJ2-1, and possibly TRBD1, on 7 matching bases. The sequence came from a human donor in a cohort sampled during active COVID-19. Here the CDR3 is given as CASGLAEGAAYNEQFF. The nucleotides are TGTGCTAGTGGTTTGGCGGAGGGGGCGGCCTACAATGAGCAGTTCTTC.